Listed below are T cell receptor beta chains from one sample, sequenced in a study of blood T cell repertoires in COVID-19. Using immunoSEQ multiplex PCR, the repertoire was profiled, and TCRdb retains in-frame clones only, with some absent. The sample contains around 160,000 clones, roughly 80% of which appear only once. Sequencing used peripheral blood. These TCRs come from a woman in her thirties or forties with active or convalescent COVID-19. CDR3s include the opening cysteine and the closing phenylalanine or tryptophan. The order of the fields is CDR3 length, J gene, V gene, D gene, CDR3 protein. The D gene is left open where the match is weak.

15 | TRBJ2-3 | TRBV6-5 | TRBD2 | CASRTSGGHTDTQYF
16 | TRBJ1-2 | TRBV7-2 | NA | CASSLRIGTINYGYTF
15 | TRBJ1-3 | TRBV3-1/TRBV3-2 | NA | CASSPTGFSGNTIYF
16 | TRBJ1-1 | TRBV11-2 | NA | CASSLDWGTPNTEAFF
15 | TRBJ1-3 | TRBV11-2 | TRBD1 | CASSPQGDSGNTIYF
17 | TRBJ1-5 | TRBV6-9 | NA | CASSYRRGGHGNQPQHF
17 | TRBJ1-5 | TRBV19 | NA | CASSRTRGRGFNQPQHF
14 | TRBJ2-4 | TRBV6-5 | TRBD1 | CASSIGTGTNIQYF
15 | TRBJ1-3 | TRBV29-1 | NA | CSADTHGDSGNTIYF
10 | TRBJ1-5 | TRBV28 | NA | CASGRGPQHF
14 | TRBJ2-5 | TRBV5-4 | NA | CASSILGPQETQYF
15 | TRBJ2-2 | TRBV6-5 | TRBD2 | CASSPPRGGAGELFF
15 | TRBJ1-1 | TRBV5-4 | NA | CASSLAAQGYTEAFF
14 | TRBJ1-6 | TRBV30 | NA | CAWSVYQGSSPLHF
16 | TRBJ2-3 | TRBV11-2 | TRBD1 | CASRGVGQGASDTQYF
15 | TRBJ2-1 | TRBV5-1 | NA | CASSSSASYNNEQFF
16 | TRBJ1-3 | TRBV28 | NA | CASSVGGQPNENTIYF
13 | TRBJ2-7 | TRBV10-3 | NA | CATSGTSDYEQYF
15 | TRBJ1-1 | TRBV19 | NA | CASRDGGRLGTEAFF
13 | TRBJ2-1 | TRBV4-1 | TRBD2 | CASSHDTGLATFF
16 | TRBJ1-1 | TRBV19 | TRBD1 | CASSSGRTGGNTEAFF
16 | TRBJ1-2 | TRBV10-2 | NA | CASSDRGRSGFYGYTF
14 | TRBJ1-2 | TRBV28 | TRBD1 | CASSPDRVRLGYTF
16 | TRBJ2-7 | TRBV2 | TRBD2 | CASSEEAGGPGHEQYF
16 | TRBJ1-2 | TRBV10-2 | TRBD1 | CASSDRTGSTNYGYTF
13 | TRBJ1-1 | TRBV5-4 | NA | CASSLDTNTEAFF
14 | TRBJ1-4 | TRBV27 | TRBD1 | CASRTGEGNEKLFF
13 | TRBJ1-2 | TRBV19 | NA | CASSGTPNYGYTF
17 | TRBJ2-5 | TRBV5-1 | NA | CASSLVSGRALGETQYF
14 | TRBJ2-3 | TRBV2 | NA | CASSDVGGGDTQYF
13 | TRBJ1-1 | TRBV18 | TRBD1 | CASDRARNTEAFF
14 | TRBJ2-1 | TRBV7-2 | NA | CASSLVGQYNEQFF
17 | TRBJ2-3 | TRBV24-1 | TRBD2 | CATSDPTSGRAFDTQYF
19 | TRBJ1-5 | TRBV28 | NA | CASSSPPARAVNSNQPQHF
13 | TRBJ2-1 | TRBV14 | NA | CASSPRLTNEQFF
16 | TRBJ2-1 | TRBV3-1/TRBV3-2 | TRBD2 | CASSQEAGLGGNEQFF
14 | TRBJ1-6 | TRBV19 | TRBD1 | CASSQGQGGSPLHF
15 | TRBJ1-1 | TRBV2 | NA | CASRPMRREDTEAFF
14 | TRBJ1-2 | TRBV28 | NA | CASSPKTLGYGYTF
16 | TRBJ1-2 | TRBV19 | TRBD1 | CASTQDRGTPNYGYTF
17 | TRBJ2-2 | TRBV18 | NA | CASSPPSSGGNTGELFF
14 | TRBJ1-2 | TRBV28 | TRBD1 | CASSLGQGIYGYTF
16 | TRBJ1-1 | TRBV19 | NA | CASSIGISKLGTEAFF
14 | TRBJ1-2 | TRBV6-4 | TRBD1 | CASTLESGRGGYTF
14 | TRBJ2-7 | TRBV9 | TRBD2 | CASSPGLAEYEQYF
16 | TRBJ1-4 | TRBV4-2 | TRBD1 | CASSQPTGGANEKLFF
15 | TRBJ2-1 | TRBV18 | TRBD2 | CASSPQLAGYNEQFF
13 | TRBJ1-2 | TRBV6-5 | NA | CASSSTGLYGYTF
19 | TRBJ2-6 | TRBV11-2 | TRBD2 | CASSLGQAGGSSGANVLTF
19 | TRBJ1-5 | TRBV2 | TRBD1 | CASSPLPGQGARGNQPQHF
12 | TRBJ1-2 | TRBV28 | NA | CASSYRSYGYTF
15 | TRBJ1-1 | TRBV10-3 | NA | CAISEGLEMNTEAFF
14 | TRBJ1-1 | TRBV4-1 | NA | CASSQVGVNTEAFF
19 | TRBJ1-4 | TRBV5-1 | TRBD1 | CASSHRAQGFTLTNEKLFF